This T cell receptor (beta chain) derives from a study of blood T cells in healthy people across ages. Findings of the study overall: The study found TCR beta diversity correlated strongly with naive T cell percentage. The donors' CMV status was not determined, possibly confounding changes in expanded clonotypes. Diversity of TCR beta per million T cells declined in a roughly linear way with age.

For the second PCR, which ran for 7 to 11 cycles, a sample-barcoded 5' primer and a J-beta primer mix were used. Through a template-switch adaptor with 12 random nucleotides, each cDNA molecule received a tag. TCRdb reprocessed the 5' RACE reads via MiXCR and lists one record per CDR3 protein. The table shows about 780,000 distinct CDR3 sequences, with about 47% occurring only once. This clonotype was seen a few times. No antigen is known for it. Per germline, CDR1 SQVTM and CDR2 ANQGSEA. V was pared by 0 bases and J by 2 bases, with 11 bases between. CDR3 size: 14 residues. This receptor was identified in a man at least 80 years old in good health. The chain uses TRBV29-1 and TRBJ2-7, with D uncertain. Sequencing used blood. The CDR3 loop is CSVEDARVAYEQYF. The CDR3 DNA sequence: TGCAGCGTTGAAGATGCGCGAGTTGCCTACGAGCAGTACTTC.